This TCR beta chain was recorded in a study of T-cell memory formation after mild COVID-19 (dated by TCRdb to the early 2020s). Study-wide context: TCR sequence clusters from the two donors were found to be largely donor specific. Longitudinal TCRalpha and TCRbeta repertoire sequencing tracked T-cell clones expanding and contracting after mild COVID-19 in two donors. Two young, previously healthy adult volunteers, one female and one male, were included in the cohort. Findings and caveats that apply to the study as a whole: The detection of some responding clones in pre-infection memory suggests that pre-existing cross-reactive memory T cells joined the SARS-CoV-2 response. Clones contracting from day 15 to 85 had balanced CD4/CD8 phenotypes, while a second wave expanding from day 15 to 37 was biased towards CD4+. Only two mild cases were covered in the study, and larger cohorts including severe cases with pre-infection samples were considered necessary. The second-wave clones that peaked on day 37 were not confirmed to be SARS-CoV-2 specific. Contracting CD4+ clones were located mainly in the CM and EM memory subsets, whereas CD8+ clones were found to be enriched in EMRA.

For sequencing, an Illumina NovaSeq 6000 was employed. TCRalpha and TCRbeta cDNA libraries were constructed by 5'RACE with constant-segment primers, with sample barcodes and unique molecular identifiers being introduced. RNA was extracted from every sample with Trizol reagent. Libraries were amplified in two PCR steps, with a second sample barcode and Illumina TruSeq adapters added in the second step. Sequencing of the libraries was done on an Illumina NovaSeq, producing 2 x 150 bp paired-end reads. As for how the authors treated the data: Demultiplexing of reads and collapsing into UMI-guided consensus sequences were performed with migec v1.2.7. With mixcr v2.1.11, UMI consensuses were aligned to TRA and TRB V and J templates and assembled into clonotypes. Clonotypes were classified as expanded or contracted when called significant by both edgeR and NoisET, with noise models trained on biological replicates. For edgeR calls, a false discovery rate-adjusted p below 0.01 and a log2 fold-change threshold of 1 were applied. As an exploratory analysis of dynamics, PCA with hierarchical clustering was applied to max-normalized trajectories of the 1000 most abundant clonotypes. Separately sequenced CD4+ and CD8+ repertoires were used to assign a CD4 or CD8 phenotype to each responding clone. The public reads were reanalyzed by TCRdb: fastp trimming at Q25, MiXCR alignment, in-frame beta chains only. Every entry covers one CDR3 protein and lists the most common genes and DNA from its rows. These V and J calls derive from TCRdb rather than the authors' analysis. Within this sample are hundreds of thousands of distinct CDR3 sequences, with roughly 18% of them counted one time only. Roughly 21% of the sample comes from the top ten.

Ficoll-Paque density gradient centrifugation was the method used to isolate PBMCs. Notes on this clonotype: This receptor's antigen is unknown. No much larger clonotype is one base removed from it; base qualities were not supplied.

Cut back by 1 base and 0 bases, the V and J ends lie 13 bases apart. The cysteine opens and the phenylalanine closes a CDR3 of 15 amino acids. This entry keeps only the CDR3 DNA: 45 bases, framed from base 1. CDR1 and CDR2 are drawn from the germline V gene (reference sequence): DFQATT, SNEGSKA. The sequenced sample consisted of PBMCs or a T cell subset sorted from them (not recorded which). The TCR comes from a man younger than 35 who had mild COVID-19 (a few samples of this study predate the infection). The sample titles of this study are shuffled in the database, so cell type and time point are left out; the donor was told from shared clones. Recombination connected TRBV20-1 to TRBJ2-7, and perhaps TRBD1 as D gene, on 5 matching bases. The CDR3 protein is CSARVLGASSYEQYF. Here is the DNA: TGCAGTGCTAGAGTTTTAGGGGCGAGCTCCTACGAGCAGTACTTC.